The 5 T cell receptor beta chains given below trace back to one sample, sequenced in a study of molecular identifiers for immune sequencing clone quantification. A single record per CDR3 protein comes from TCRdb applying MiXCR to the PCR reads. The table includes about 510,000 distinct CDR3 sequences, about a fifth detected once. The sequenced sample consisted of naive CD8+ T cells from blood, with Jurkat cell RNA spiked in. Indicated subset: FACS-sorted CD8+CD4-CCR7+CD45RA+ naive T cells. All receptors derive from a human donor in good health. Some libraries in this study had Jurkat cell RNA spiked in.

This clonotype was seen repeatedly, ten times or more. The J gene is TRBJ2-7, the V gene TRBV19, with D unresolved. Trimming pared 1 base from V and 3 bases from J, leaving 7 bases between. CDR1 is LNHDA and CDR2 is SQIVND in the germline V gene (reference sequence). The CDR3 length is 13 residues. CDR3 sequence reads: CASSIARNYEQYF. The CDR3 DNA reads as TGTGCCAGTAGTATAGCCAGAAACTACGAGCAGTACTTC. Based on the CDR3 plus reference TRBV19 and TRBJ2-7, the full variable domain is DGGITQSPKYLFRKEGQNVTLSCEQNLNHDAMYWYRQDPGQGLRLIYYSQIVNDFQKGDIAEGYSVSREKKESFPLTVTSAQKNPTAFYLCASSIARNYEQYFGPGTRLTVT.

The rearrangement uses TRBV7-8 and TRBJ1-1; possible D gene TRBD1, 5 bases. From germline, CDR1 is SGHVS and CDR2 FQNEAQ. V was shortened by 4 bases and J by 7 bases, with 19 bases between the two germline ends. The CDR3 spans 15 residues. CDR3 DNA sequence: TGTGCCAGCAGCTCGTACCGGGGGTCCGGAGGTGAAGCTTTCTTT. It is translated as CASSSYRGSGGEAFF.

The rearrangement links TRBV7-9 to TRBJ2-7, with a weak D call TRBD2 (7 bases). Germline CDR1 reads SEHNR; CDR2 reads FQNEAQ (reference sequence). V shed 5 bases and J shed 0 bases, with 17 bases lying between them. The CDR3 spans 16 residues. The CDR3 DNA sequence: TGTGCCAGCAGCGAATTGGGGGGGCCCTACTCCTACGAGCAGTACTTC. It encodes CASSELGGPYSYEQYF.

As to this clonotype: This may arise from a read error, as a much more abundant clone is one base away. The chain combines TRBV29-1 with TRBJ2-7, with D possibly being TRBD1 (5 bases). Trimming removed 4 bases at V and 6 bases at J, with 13 bases between. The CDR3 runs 12 residues. Germline CDR1 reads SQVTM; CDR2 reads ANQGSEA. CDR3 nucleotide sequence: TGCAGCGTTGTTCCAGGGTTAGGCGAGCAGTACTTC. Encoded protein: CSVVPGLGEQYF.

This clonotype was picked up many times. V usage is TRBV5-5 and J usage is TRBJ2-5, with D possibly matching TRBD1 (6 bases). CDR3 length equals 14 residues. Germline V lookup: CDR1 SGHKS, CDR2 YYEKEE (reference sequence). V lost 4 bases, J lost 0 bases, and 10 bases lay in between. In DNA form, the CDR3 reads TGTGCCAGCAGCCTGGGACACAACCAAGAGACCCAGTACTTC. Protein sequence: CASSLGHNQETQYF. Filled out from reference TRBV5-5 and TRBJ2-5, the complete variable domain reads DAGVTQSPTHLIKTRGQQVTLRCSPISGHKSVSWYQQVLGQGPQFIFQYYEKEERGRGNFPDRFSARQFPNYSSELNVNALLLGDSALYLCASSLGHNQETQYFGPGTRLLVL.